A single T cell receptor beta chain is shown here with its context. The data stem from a study of blood T cell repertoires in COVID-19. The table came from immunoSEQ multiplex PCR; TCRdb's copy has only in-frame clones and leaves some out. The sample comprises approximately 100,000 clones, approximately 84% of which are singletons, and 17% rests with the top ten. The origin of this receptor is a woman aged 60-70 years with acute or convalescent COVID-19. Material for sequencing was peripheral blood.

Here the CDR3 reads CASSESTLVEQYF. In DNA, the CDR3 is TGCGCCAGCAGTGAGTCGACTCTTGTCGAGCAGTACTTC. The chain carries TRBV10-1 and TRBJ2-7; no clear D gene. Looked up from germline, CDR1 is WNHNN and CDR2 is SYGVQD (reference sequence). The V and J ends lost 0 bases and 6 bases respectively, with 9 bases between them. The CDR3 contains 13 residues.